These 5 T cell receptor beta chains share one sample of origin, sequenced in a study of blood T cell repertoires in COVID-19. Method: immunoSEQ multiplex PCR; TCRdb's copy keeps in-frame clones and lacks some. This sample has fewer than 350,000 clones, with approximately 86% found just once. What was sequenced was peripheral blood. These receptors came from a man aged 25-40 years with COVID-19, enrolled during active disease.

This chain joins TRBV7-9 and TRBJ2-1, with 7 bases that match TRBD2. CDR3 size: 20 residues. The junction had 23 bases not matched to a gene; V was cut back by 5 bases and J by 4 bases. The V gene's germline CDR1 is SEHNR and CDR2 FQNEAQ (reference sequence). The CDR3 sequence is CASSTPEAVLGGRAYNEQFF. The CDR3 DNA follows: TGTGCCAGCAGCACCCCGGAGGCAGTACTTGGAGGGAGGGCTTACAATGAGCAGTTCTTC.

This clone has just one count. The chain joins TRBV4-2 to TRBJ2-7; 7 bases match TRBD1. The CDR3 is 18 amino acids. After removal of 0 bases from V and 2 bases from J, the junction contained 13 bases not matched to a gene. Germline loops: CDR1 LGHNA, CDR2 YNFKEQ. As DNA, the CDR3 is TGTGCCAGCAGCCAAGAGTCCAGGGGGATATACCCTCCCTACGAGCAGTACTTC. Translation gives CASSQESRGIYPPYEQYF.

V usage is TRBV5-1 and J usage is TRBJ2-7; tentatively, D is TRBD1 (5 bases). V lost 0 bases, J lost 1 base, and 8 bases lay in between. CDR1 is SGHRS and CDR2 is YFSETQ in the germline V gene. The CDR3 totals 14 residues. The CDR3 protein is CASSLAQGSYEQYF. In nucleotides, the CDR3 is TGCGCCAGCAGCTTGGCCCAGGGTTCCTACGAGCAGTACTTC.

This chain connects TRBV28 to TRBJ1-1, with TRBD1 identical over 7 bases. The CDR3 is made up of 13 amino acids. Germline CDR1 reads MDHEN; CDR2 reads SYDVKM. Losses at the gene ends were 4 bases for V and 7 bases for J; bases not matched to a gene: 6. Written as DNA, the CDR3 is TGTGCCAGCAGTTCAAGGACAGGATATGAAGCTTTCTTT. Protein sequence: CASSSRTGYEAFF.

The chain links TRBV9 to TRBJ2-3, with 9 bases identical to TRBD2. V gave up 4 bases and J gave up 1 base; unmatched junction bases: 16. The CDR3 runs to 19 residues. Germline V gene sequence: CDR1 SGDLS, CDR2 YYNGEE. Here the CDR3 reads CASSTTSGGKDRGTDTQYF. The CDR3 coding sequence is TGTGCCAGCAGCACCACGAGCGGGGGGAAAGACAGGGGCACAGATACGCAGTATTTT. Full variable domain (remainder filled in from reference TRBV9 and TRBJ2-3): DSGVTQTPKHLITATGQRVTLRCSPRSGDLSVYWYQQSLDQGLQFLIQYYNGEERAKGNILERFSAQQFPDLHSELNLSSLELGDSALYFCASSTTSGGKDRGTDTQYFGPGTRLTVL.